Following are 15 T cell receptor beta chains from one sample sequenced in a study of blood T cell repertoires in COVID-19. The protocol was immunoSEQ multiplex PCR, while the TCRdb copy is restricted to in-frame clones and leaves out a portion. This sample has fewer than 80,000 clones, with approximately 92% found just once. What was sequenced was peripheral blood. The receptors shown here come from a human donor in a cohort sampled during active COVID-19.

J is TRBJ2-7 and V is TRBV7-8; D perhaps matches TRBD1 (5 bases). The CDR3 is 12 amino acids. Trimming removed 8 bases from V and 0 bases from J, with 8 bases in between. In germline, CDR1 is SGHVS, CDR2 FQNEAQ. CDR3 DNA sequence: TGTGCCAGCGGGCAGGGCTCCTACGAGCAGTACTTC. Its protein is CASGQGSYEQYF.

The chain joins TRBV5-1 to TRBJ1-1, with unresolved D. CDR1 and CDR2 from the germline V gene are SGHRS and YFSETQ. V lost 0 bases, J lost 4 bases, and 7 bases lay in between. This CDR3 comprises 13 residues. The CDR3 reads CASSLGQSTEAFF. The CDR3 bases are TGCGCCAGCAGCTTGGGGCAGTCCACTGAAGCTTTCTTT.

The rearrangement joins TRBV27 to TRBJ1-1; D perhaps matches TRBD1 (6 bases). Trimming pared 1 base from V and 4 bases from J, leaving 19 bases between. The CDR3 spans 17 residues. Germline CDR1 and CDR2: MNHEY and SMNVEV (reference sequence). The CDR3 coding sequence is TGTGCCAGCAGTTTATTTCCGCCGGGGGGCAAGTCCACTGAAGCTTTCTTT. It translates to CASSLFPPGGKSTEAFF.

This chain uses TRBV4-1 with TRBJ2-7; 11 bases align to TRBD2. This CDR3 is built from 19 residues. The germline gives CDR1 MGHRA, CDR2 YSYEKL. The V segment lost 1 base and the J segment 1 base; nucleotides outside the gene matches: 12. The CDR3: CASSQAGTSGKTNSYEQYF. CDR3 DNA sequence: TGCGCCAGCAGCCAAGCCGGGACTAGCGGAAAGACAAATTCCTACGAGCAGTACTTC.

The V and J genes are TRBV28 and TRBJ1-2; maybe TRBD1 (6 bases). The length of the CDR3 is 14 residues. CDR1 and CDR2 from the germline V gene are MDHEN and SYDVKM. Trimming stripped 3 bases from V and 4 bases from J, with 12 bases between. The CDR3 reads CASSFSQGSYGYTF. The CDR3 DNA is TGTGCCAGCAGTTTTAGCCAGGGGAGCTATGGCTACACCTTC.

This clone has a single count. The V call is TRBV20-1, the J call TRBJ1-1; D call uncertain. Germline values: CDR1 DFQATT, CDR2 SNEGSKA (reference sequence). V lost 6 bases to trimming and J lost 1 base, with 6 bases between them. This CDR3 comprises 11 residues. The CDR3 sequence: CSAHKNTEAFF. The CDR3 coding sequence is TGCAGTGCCCACAAGAACACTGAAGCTTTCTTT.

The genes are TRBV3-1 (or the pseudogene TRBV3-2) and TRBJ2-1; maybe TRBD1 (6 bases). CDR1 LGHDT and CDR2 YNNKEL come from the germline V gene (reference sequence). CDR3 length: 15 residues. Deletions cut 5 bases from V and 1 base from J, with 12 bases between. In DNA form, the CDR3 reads TGTGCCAGCAGCACTGTAGGGGGATCCTACAATGAGCAGTTCTTC. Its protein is CASSTVGGSYNEQFF.

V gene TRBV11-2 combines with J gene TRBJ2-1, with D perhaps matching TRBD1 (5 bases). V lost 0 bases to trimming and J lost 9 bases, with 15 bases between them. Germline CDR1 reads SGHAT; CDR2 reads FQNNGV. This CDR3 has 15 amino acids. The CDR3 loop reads CASSLELGAVGEQFF. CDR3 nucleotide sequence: TGTGCCAGCAGCTTAGAATTAGGGGCGGTCGGTGAGCAGTTCTTC. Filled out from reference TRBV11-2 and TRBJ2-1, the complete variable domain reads EAGVAQSPRYKIIEKRQSVAFWCNPISGHATLYWYQQILGQGPKLLIQFQNNGVVDDSQLPKDRFSAERLKGVDSTLKIQPAKLEDSAVYLCASSLELGAVGEQFFGPGTRLTVL.

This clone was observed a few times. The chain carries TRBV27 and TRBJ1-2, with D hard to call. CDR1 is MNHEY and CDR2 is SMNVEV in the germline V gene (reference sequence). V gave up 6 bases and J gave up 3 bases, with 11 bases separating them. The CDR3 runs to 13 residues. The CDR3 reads CASSRTGYYGYTF. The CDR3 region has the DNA TGTGCCAGCAGCCGAACGGGTTACTATGGCTACACCTTC.

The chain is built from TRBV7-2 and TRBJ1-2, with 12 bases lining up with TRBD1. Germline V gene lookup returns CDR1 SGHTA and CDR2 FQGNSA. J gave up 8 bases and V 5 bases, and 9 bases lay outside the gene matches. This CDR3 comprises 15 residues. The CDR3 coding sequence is TGTGCCAGCAGCGTCCCCGGGACAGGGGGCGACGGCTACACCTTC. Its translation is CASSVPGTGGDGYTF.

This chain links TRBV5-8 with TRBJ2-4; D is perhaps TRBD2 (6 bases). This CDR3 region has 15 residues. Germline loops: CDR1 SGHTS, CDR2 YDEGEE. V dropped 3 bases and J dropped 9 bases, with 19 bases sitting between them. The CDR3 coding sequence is TGTGCCAGCAGCTATCGATTGGGACTCCAGGGCATTCAGTACTTC. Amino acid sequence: CASSYRLGLQGIQYF.

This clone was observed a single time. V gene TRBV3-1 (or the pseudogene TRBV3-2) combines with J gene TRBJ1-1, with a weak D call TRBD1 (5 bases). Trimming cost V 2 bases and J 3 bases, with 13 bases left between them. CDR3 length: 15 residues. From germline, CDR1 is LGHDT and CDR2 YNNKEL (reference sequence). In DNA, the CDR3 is TGTGCCAGCAGCCAATTAGGGGTCCGGGACACTGAAGCTTTCTTT. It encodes CASSQLGVRDTEAFF.

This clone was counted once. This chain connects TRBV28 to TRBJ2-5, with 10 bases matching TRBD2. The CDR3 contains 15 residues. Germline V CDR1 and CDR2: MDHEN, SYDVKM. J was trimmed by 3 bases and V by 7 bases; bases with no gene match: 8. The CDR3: CASTIAGGREETQYF. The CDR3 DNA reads TGTGCCAGCACAATAGCGGGGGGCCGGGAAGAGACCCAGTACTTC.

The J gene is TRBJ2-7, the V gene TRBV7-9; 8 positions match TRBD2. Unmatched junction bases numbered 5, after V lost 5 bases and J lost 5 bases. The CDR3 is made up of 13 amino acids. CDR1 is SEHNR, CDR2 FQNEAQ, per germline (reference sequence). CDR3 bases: TGTGCCAGCAGCGCGGGGGGCGGTAACGAGCAGTACTTC. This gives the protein CASSAGGGNEQYF.

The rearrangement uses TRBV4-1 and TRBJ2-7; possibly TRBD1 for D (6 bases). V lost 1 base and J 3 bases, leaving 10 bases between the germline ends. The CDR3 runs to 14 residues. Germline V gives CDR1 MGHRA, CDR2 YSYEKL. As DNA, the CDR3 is TGCGCCAGCAGCCAAGTAGACAGGAGCTACGAGCAGTACTTC. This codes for CASSQVDRSYEQYF.